This T cell receptor (beta chain) emerged from a study of Graves' ophthalmopathy and Graves' hyperthyroidism. Recruitment covered hyperthyroidism patients aged 18 to 65 whose new diagnosis was of under 2 months' duration. Uncontrolled infections, other autoimmune diseases, pregnancy or lactation barred patients from enrollment. For this clonotype: Its antigen is currently unknown.

V was clipped by 0 bases and J by 12 bases, with 3 bases between them. Germline lookup yields CDR1 LNHDA and CDR2 SQIVND (reference sequence). CDR3 length: 9 amino acids. Study-level points and caveats: Detected in blood as well were most expanded thyroid clonotypes with frequency above 0.001.

As the template, RNA transcripts were used to amplify TCR beta CDR3 regions. First-round RT-PCR used HTBI primers; second-round multiplex PCR followed. MiXCR was run by TCRdb on the multiplex PCR reads, yielding one entry per CDR3 protein. Of around 1,000,000 distinct CDR3 sequences listed, around a third are singletons. The source material was peripheral blood or thyroid tissue (not recorded which). The clonotype comes from an adult man with Graves' hyperthyroidism. The V call is TRBV19, the J call TRBJ2-7; D is unclear. CDR3 sequence (DNA): TGTGCCAGTAGTATAGAACGGTACTTC. It is translated as CASSIERYF.